This entry features one TCR beta chain sequence. Its cognate antigen is unknown. This specimen comes from a study of T-cell memory formation after mild COVID-19. Study conclusions and caveats: Contracting clones localized mainly to CM and EM when CD4+ and mainly to EMRA when CD8+. The appearance of some responding clones in pre-infection memory suggested that cross-reactive memory joined. There was a balanced CD4/CD8 profile in clones contracting day 15 to 85, and later expanders leaned CD4+.

Trimming took 5 bases from V and 5 from J; bases not matched to a gene: 10. Per the germline V gene, CDR1 is SEHNR and CDR2 is FQNEAQ (reference sequence). The CDR3 is 17 amino acids. cDNA libraries for TCR alpha and TCR beta, carrying sample barcodes and UMIs, came from 5'RACE with constant-segment primers. TCRdb re-derived calls from the 5' RACE reads in MiXCR, one entry per CDR3 protein. The sample contains 300,000 or so distinct CDR3 sequences, about a sixth of which appear only once. This TCR came from a man aged 18 to 29 who had mild COVID-19 (a few samples of this study predate the infection). Cell type and time point are not known. Sequencing was performed on PBMCs or a T cell subset sorted from them (not recorded which). V gene TRBV7-9 combines with J gene TRBJ1-4, with 11 nucleotides matching TRBD1. The CDR3 sequence: CASSGTGGNRWNEKLFF. The CDR3 coding sequence is TGTGCCAGCAGCGGGACAGGGGGAAATCGGTGGAATGAAAAACTGTTTTTT.